Each of the 26 T cell receptor beta chains below was sequenced from the same sample in a study of T-cell memory formation after mild COVID-19. MiXCR, applied by TCRdb to the 5' RACE reads, yields one record per CDR3 protein. The sample includes 160,000 or so distinct CDR3 sequences, about a third of them seen just once. Sequences were obtained from PBMCs or a T cell subset sorted from them (not recorded which). These receptors were collected from an adult woman who had mild COVID-19 (a few samples of this study predate the infection). Cell type and time point are not known.

The gene calls are TRBV5-6 and TRBJ2-3, with 9 bases fitting TRBD2. CDR3 length: 15 amino acids. Germline V gene sequence: CDR1 SGHDT, CDR2 YYEEEE. The junction had 3 bases not matched to a gene; V was cut back by 1 base and J by 3 bases. The CDR3 DNA reads TGTGCCAGCAGCTTGCTAGCGGGAAAGACAGATACGCAGTATTTT. As protein: CASSLLAGKTDTQYF.

This rearrangement joins TRBV15 to TRBJ2-3; 11 bases are a match to TRBD2. Losses at the gene ends were 0 bases for V and 6 bases for J; bases not matched to a gene: 8. The CDR3 length is 17 residues. CDR1 is LNHNV and CDR2 is YYDKDF in the germline V gene (reference sequence). CDR3 region: CATSRDSSGGLRDTQYF. CDR3 DNA sequence: TGTGCCACCAGCAGAGATTCTAGCGGGGGGCTCAGGGATACGCAGTATTTT. The full variable domain, its missing parts supplied by reference TRBV15 and TRBJ2-3, is DAMVIQNPRYQVTQFGKPVTLSCSQTLNHNVMYWYQQKSSQAPKLLFHYYDKDFNNEADTPDNFQSRRPNTSFCFLDIRSPGLGDTAMYLCATSRDSSGGLRDTQYFGPGTRLTVL.

V is TRBV7-9 and J is TRBJ2-1; D might be TRBD2 (5 bases). Trimming removed 8 bases at V and 8 bases at J, with 13 bases between. CDR1 and CDR2 from the germline V gene are SEHNR and FQNEAQ (reference sequence). The CDR3 has 12 residues. In DNA, the CDR3 is TGTGCCAGCGCGACCCCGAGGGATGAGCAGTTCTTC. This translates into CASATPRDEQFF.

This clonotype was observed a few times. The chain employs TRBV25-1 and TRBJ2-1; 7 bases line up with TRBD1. Germline loops: CDR1 MGHDK, CDR2 SYGVNS. V lost 4 bases to trimming and J lost 7 bases; unmatched junction nucleotides: 4. The CDR3 spans 13 residues. The CDR3 nucleotides are TGTGCCAGCAGTGGCTACAGGGGAAATGAGCAGTTCTTC. As protein: CASSGYRGNEQFF.

This clonotype was recorded a few times. The chain combines TRBV4-3 with TRBJ2-6; tentatively, D is TRBD1 (6 bases). This CDR3 has 18 amino acids. Germline CDR1 is LGHNA and CDR2 is YSLEER. Trimming cost V 4 bases and J 0 bases, with 16 bases left between them. CDR3 bases: TGCGCCAGCAGCCCATGGGGGCAGGGGAGCTCTGGGGCCAACGTCCTGACTTTC. Translation: CASSPWGQGSSGANVLTF.

This clonotype was found a few times. The junction does not match germline at one end; this may be a read error. The J gene is TRBJ1-2, the V gene TRBV5-5; TRBD1 agrees at 7 bases. The germline V gene has CDR1 SGHKS and CDR2 YYEKEE (reference sequence). The CDR3 length is 14 residues. CDR3 DNA: TGTGCCAGCAGATTGGGCGGGACAGCCTATGGCTACACCTTC. The encoded protein is CASRLGGTAYGYTF.

The chain employs TRBV24-1 and TRBJ2-1; perhaps TRBD2 as D (7 bases). This CDR3 contains 17 residues. Germline lookup yields CDR1 KGHDR and CDR2 SFDVKD. Trimming pared 1 base from V and 1 base from J, leaving 13 bases between. CDR3 in DNA: TGTGCCACCAGTGATTTAGAGGGGGGGGGTTCCTACAATGAGCAGTTCTTC. Its protein is CATSDLEGGGSYNEQFF.

V gene TRBV7-2 combines with J gene TRBJ1-1; 9 nucleotides match TRBD1. With 5 bases clipped from V and 5 bases from J, the junction kept 9 bases outside the gene matches. Germline V gives CDR1 SGHTA, CDR2 FQGNSA. The CDR3 spans 15 residues. Here the CDR3 reads CASSPQTGGVTEAFF. The CDR3 DNA reads TGTGCCAGCAGCCCCCAGACAGGGGGTGTGACTGAAGCTTTCTTT.

This chain joins TRBV7-7 and TRBJ2-7, with 9 bases fitting TRBD1. CDR3 length equals 14 residues. The V segment lost 5 bases and the J segment 5 bases; nucleotides outside the gene matches: 7. Per the germline V gene, CDR1 is SSHAT and CDR2 is FNYEAQ (reference sequence). The DNA of the CDR3 is TGTGCCAGCAGCAGAGGGACAGGGTACCACGAGCAGTACTTC. Its translation is CASSRGTGYHEQYF.

The chain uses TRBV9 and TRBJ2-7; 9 bases agree with TRBD1. This CDR3 is built from 16 residues. After removal of 4 bases from V and 4 bases from J, the junction contained 12 bases not matched to a gene. Germline V gene sequence: CDR1 SGDLS, CDR2 YYNGEE. The CDR3 DNA reads TGTGCCAGCAGCTTGGGGGAGGACAGGGGCTCATACGAGCAGTACTTC. This gives the protein CASSLGEDRGSYEQYF. Full variable domain (missing parts from reference TRBV9 and TRBJ2-7): DSGVTQTPKHLITATGQRVTLRCSPRSGDLSVYWYQQSLDQGLQFLIQYYNGEERAKGNILERFSAQQFPDLHSELNLSSLELGDSALYFCASSLGEDRGSYEQYFGPGTRLTVT.

This clonotype has at least ten counts. This rearrangement joins TRBV20-1 to TRBJ2-3; the match to TRBD2 covers 9 bases. CDR3 length: 14 residues. CDR1 and CDR2 (germline): DFQATT, SNEGSKA (reference sequence). Germline trimming cut 0 bases from V and 10 bases from J; bases unmatched to any gene: 8. The CDR3 DNA sequence: TGCAGTGCTAGAGATACCCTAGCGGGAATTGCGCAGTATTTT. Translating it yields CSARDTLAGIAQYF.

This clonotype was counted a few times. The V and J genes are TRBV5-1 and TRBJ1-2; the D is unclear. Germline values: CDR1 SGHRS, CDR2 YFSETQ. Trimming shortened V by 6 bases and J by 2 bases, and 14 bases separated the two germline ends. CDR3 length: 14 residues. CDR3 loop: CASTTTAENYGYTF. The CDR3 DNA reads as TGCGCCAGCACCACGACGGCGGAGAACTATGGCTACACCTTC.

The chain carries TRBV27 and TRBJ2-5, with D possibly matching TRBD2 (6 bases). CDR3 length equals 14 residues. Trimming stripped 8 bases from V and 2 bases from J, with 15 bases between. Germline V CDR1 and CDR2: MNHEY, SMNVEV (reference sequence). The CDR3 is CASLQSGGQETQYF. The CDR3 DNA sequence: TGTGCCAGCCTCCAATCCGGGGGACAAGAGACCCAGTACTTC.

V is TRBV11-2 and J is TRBJ2-7, with D perhaps being TRBD1 or TRBD2 (5 bases each). The CDR3 spans 14 residues. The germline V and J ends were trimmed by 3 bases and 2 bases, with 11 bases remaining between them. Germline-derived CDR1 and CDR2 are SGHAT and FQNNGV. In DNA form, the CDR3 reads TGTGCCAGCAGCTTTGGTGGGGGAACCTACGAGCAGTACTTC. It codes for CASSFGGGTYEQYF. Drawing the rest from reference TRBV11-2 and TRBJ2-7, the complete variable domain is EAGVAQSPRYKIIEKRQSVAFWCNPISGHATLYWYQQILGQGPKLLIQFQNNGVVDDSQLPKDRFSAERLKGVDSTLKIQPAKLEDSAVYLCASSFGGGTYEQYFGPGTRLTVT.

This clonotype was seen more than once but under ten times. The rearrangement links TRBV9 to TRBJ2-7; possibly TRBD2 for D (5 bases). CDR1 is SGDLS and CDR2 is YYNGEE in the germline V gene. V was trimmed by 1 base and J by 0 bases, leaving 14 bases between them. The CDR3 runs to 16 residues. CDR3 nucleotides: TGTGCCAGCAGCGTAAGTCCTAGCAGATTCTCCTACGAGCAGTACTTC. Translation: CASSVSPSRFSYEQYF.

There are many counts of this clonotype. The J gene is TRBJ2-1, the V gene TRBV20-1; D unclear. CDR1 is DFQATT and CDR2 is SNEGSKA in the germline V gene (reference sequence). This CDR3 comprises 14 residues. V was clipped by 0 bases and J by 6 bases, with 12 bases between them. The CDR3 loop is CSARDLDRGNEQFF. As DNA, the CDR3 is TGCAGTGCTAGAGATCTGGATCGTGGCAATGAGCAGTTCTTC.

V usage is TRBV29-1 and J usage is TRBJ2-1, with a possible D match to TRBD1 (6 bases). The germline V gene has CDR1 SQVTM and CDR2 ANQGSEA. There are 14 residues in the CDR3. The ends were cut back, 5 bases at V and 5 bases at J, with 16 bases in the middle. CDR3 bases: TGCAGCGTTTTCCCCGGGACATTTAACAATGAGCAGTTCTTC. Its translation is CSVFPGTFNNEQFF.

This chain uses TRBV20-1 with TRBJ2-5; 10 bases line up with TRBD1. The CDR3 totals 15 residues. CDR1 and CDR2 from the germline V gene are DFQATT and SNEGSKA (reference sequence). J lost 1 base, V lost 1 base, and 3 bases had no gene match. The CDR3 sequence is CSARVGTGVQETQYF. In DNA form, the CDR3 reads TGCAGTGCTAGAGTTGGGACAGGGGTCCAAGAGACCCAGTACTTC.

The CDR3 loop is CASSADTTGELFF. The CDR3 bases are TGTGCCAGCAGTGCAGACACCACCGGGGAGCTGTTTTTT. The gene calls are TRBV2 and TRBJ2-2; D gene ambiguous. The V gene's germline CDR1 is SNHLY and CDR2 FYNNEI. V was clipped by 4 bases and J by 4 bases, with 7 bases between them. The CDR3 loop spans 13 amino acids.

This clonotype was detected only a few times. The chain links TRBV28 to TRBJ2-2; TRBD2 matches 8 bases. The CDR3 covers 17 residues. Germline CDR1 and CDR2: MDHEN and SYDVKM. V gave up 3 bases and J gave up 7 bases; unmatched junction bases: 13. This CDR3 reads CASSFPPGLDISGELFF. The CDR3, as DNA: TGTGCCAGCAGTTTCCCACCGGGACTAGATATTAGCGGGGAGCTGTTTTTT.

This CDR3 is CAISEGPREKTQYF. The CDR3 DNA reads as TGTGCCATCAGTGAGGGGCCCCGCGAGAAGACCCAGTACTTC. This chain joins TRBV10-3 and TRBJ2-5, with D uncertain. V lost 2 bases and J 6 bases, leaving 13 bases between the germline ends. CDR1 and CDR2 from the germline V gene are ENHRY and SYGVKD. The length of the CDR3 is 14 residues.

This clonotype occurred a few times. The J gene is TRBJ2-6, the V gene TRBV7-6; 10 nucleotides line up with TRBD1. Trimming took 5 bases from V and 2 from J; bases not matched to a gene: 3. CDR1 is SGHVS and CDR2 is FNYEAQ in the germline V gene. This CDR3 region has 16 residues. The chain's CDR3 is CASSRTGGTGANVLTF. The CDR3 coding sequence is TGTGCCAGCAGCCGGACAGGGGGGACTGGGGCCAACGTCCTGACTTTC.

This clonotype was recorded a few times. The chain carries TRBV5-1 and TRBJ1-2, with no clear D. This CDR3 has 14 amino acids. Germline CDR1 is SGHRS and CDR2 is YFSETQ. The V and J ends lost 0 bases and 0 bases respectively, with 6 bases between them. CDR3 sequence: CASSLDSANYGYTF. The CDR3 DNA reads as TGCGCCAGCAGCTTGGACAGTGCTAACTATGGCTACACCTTC.

This chain connects TRBV7-9 to TRBJ2-6; TRBD2 is a possible D gene (5 bases). Per the germline V gene, CDR1 is SEHNR and CDR2 is FQNEAQ (reference sequence). This CDR3 has 16 amino acids. Between the trimmed V and J ends, which lost 1 base and 4 bases, there was a span of 11 bases. The CDR3 DNA follows: TGTGCCAGCAGCTTAGTCGGGGATGGCGGGGCCAACGTCCTGACTTTC. Translating gives CASSLVGDGGANVLTF.

The gene calls are TRBV12-3 or TRBV12-4 and TRBJ2-1; TRBD2 is a possible D gene (6 bases). CDR3 length: 13 residues. V gave up 6 bases and J gave up 7 bases, with 13 bases separating them. The CDR3 DNA reads TGTGCCAGCAGCCTACTAGCACGAAATGAGCAGTTCTTC. This gives the protein CASSLLARNEQFF.

J is TRBJ1-1 and V is TRBV12-5; TRBD1 matches 7 bases. The CDR3 runs to 15 residues. The junction had 14 bases not matched to a gene; V was cut back by 5 bases and J by 8 bases. Germline CDR1 is LGHNT and CDR2 is FRNRAP. DNA of the CDR3: TGTGCTAGTGGTACAACACCTTCGACAGGGACCGAAGCTTTCTTT. Amino acids: CASGTTPSTGTEAFF.